These T cell receptor beta chains were read from a single sample in a study of blood T cell repertoires in COVID-19. The protocol was immunoSEQ multiplex PCR, while the TCRdb copy is restricted to in-frame clones and leaves out a portion. The profile covers 200,000 to 300,000 clones, with roughly 89% appearing a single time and around 10% taken by the ten largest. The sample taken for sequencing was PBMCs or T cells enriched from blood (not recorded which). The receptor source for this set is a man aged 40-49 years who had recovered from COVID-19. Each CDR3 is given with its conserved first and last residue. D genes are given only for firm matches. Size is stated for part of the rows, as once, few or many counts, or as a class when the clone is expanded.

J: TRBJ2-1; D: .; size: .; V: TRBV4-3; DNA: TGCGCCAGCAGCCAAGAGGCCCCTTTACTATCTCTCTACAATGAGCAGTTCTTC; CDR3: CASSQEAPLLSLYNEQFF
J: TRBJ1-4; D: TRBD1; size: .; V: TRBV11-2; DNA: TGTGCCAGCAGCTCGGGACAGGGTGCGGTCTCTAATGAAAAACTGTTTTTT; CDR3: CASSSGQGAVSNEKLFF
J: TRBJ1-6; D: TRBD1; size: .; V: TRBV19; DNA: TGTGCCGGTAGTATAGGGGGCGGCAGGGGCTCCTATAATTCACCCCTCCACTTT; CDR3: CAGSIGGGRGSYNSPLHF
J: TRBJ1-3; D: .; size: .; V: TRBV11-3; DNA: TGTGCCAGCAGCCAGAGGACAGTCCGGACTGGAAACACCATATATTTT; CDR3: CASSQRTVRTGNTIYF
J: TRBJ1-1; D: .; size: .; V: TRBV2; DNA: TGTGCCAGCAGATTGACTCTGAACACTGAAGCTTTCTTT; CDR3: CASRLTLNTEAFF
J: TRBJ2-7; D: .; size: .; V: TRBV10-3; DNA: TGTGCCATCAGTGAGCACCGGGATTACTACGAGCAGTACTTC; CDR3: CAISEHRDYYEQYF
J: TRBJ2-2; D: .; size: few; V: TRBV28; DNA: TGTGCCAGCAGTTTATGGACAGTCACTAACACCGGGGAGCTGTTTTTT; CDR3: CASSLWTVTNTGELFF
J: TRBJ2-5; D: TRBD2; size: .; V: TRBV15; DNA: TGTGCCACCAGCACGTCGGGGGGAAAGACCCAGTACTTC; CDR3: CATSTSGGKTQYF
J: TRBJ1-1; D: .; size: .; V: TRBV18; DNA: TGTGCCAGCTCACCACGAGGTAAAACAGGGTGGGGAATCACTGAAGCTTTCTTT; CDR3: CASSPRGKTGWGITEAFF
J: TRBJ2-5; D: .; size: .; V: TRBV7-9; DNA: TGTGCCAGCAGCTTATCACGGTTGGAGACCCAGTACTTC; CDR3: CASSLSRLETQYF
J: TRBJ1-5; D: .; size: .; V: TRBV23-1; DNA: TGCGCCAGCAGTCCGGAGCCGGGGAGACAGGCTCCTCAGCCCCAGCATTTT; CDR3: CASSPEPGRQAPQPQHF
J: TRBJ2-7; D: TRBD2; size: .; V: TRBV7-2; DNA: TGTGCCAGCAGCTCCCGACTAGCGGGACAGGACGAGCAGTACTTC; CDR3: CASSSRLAGQDEQYF
J: TRBJ2-7; D: TRBD2; size: few; V: TRBV7-2; DNA: TGTGCCAGCAGCTTAGTAGCGGGGGGGCCCTACGAGCAGTACTTC; CDR3: CASSLVAGGPYEQYF
J: TRBJ1-1; D: .; size: .; V: TRBV7-9; DNA: TGTGCCAGCAGCCCCGGACAGATGAACACTGAAGCTTTCTTT; CDR3: CASSPGQMNTEAFF
J: TRBJ1-3; D: .; size: .; V: TRBV6-5; DNA: TGTGCCAGCAGCTACTCGCGTCTTATGCGGGACACCATATATTTT; CDR3: CASSYSRLMRDTIYF
J: TRBJ1-2; D: TRBD1; size: .; V: TRBV14; DNA: TGTGCCAGCAGCCCGCACAGGGGGCGCCTGGAGGGCTACACCTTC; CDR3: CASSPHRGRLEGYTF
J: TRBJ2-6; D: TRBD1; size: .; V: TRBV3-1/TRBV3-2; DNA: TGTGCCAGCAGCCGTCAGGGGGCCGGGGCCAACGTCCTGACTTTC; CDR3: CASSRQGAGANVLTF
J: TRBJ2-1; D: .; size: .; V: TRBV3-1/TRBV3-2; DNA: TGTGCCAGCAGCCAACCTCCGGAGGGAGCCTACAATGAGCAGTTCTTC; CDR3: CASSQPPEGAYNEQFF
J: TRBJ2-3; D: TRBD2; size: .; V: TRBV18; DNA: TGTGCCAGCTCACCACCTCTAGCGGGAGGTGGGGATACGCAGTATTTT; CDR3: CASSPPLAGGGDTQYF